The 26 T cell receptor beta chains below were found in one sample sequenced in a study of OX40 agonist ivuxolimab in advanced cancers. This table comes from immunoSEQ multiplex PCR, and its TCRdb copy is limited to in-frame clones, with some not included. There are around 76,000 clones in the sample; about nine tenths occur only once, and about 0.52% lies in the top ten. The sequencing used CD4+ or CD8+ T cells sorted from blood, collected in a trial of the OX40 agonist ivuxolimab. Receptors were obtained from an adult with an advanced solid tumor such as melanoma, head and neck, liver or kidney cancer.

The V call is TRBV2, the J call TRBJ2-4; no firm D call. The CDR3 runs 17 residues. Germline V gene sequence: CDR1 SNHLY, CDR2 FYNNEI. V lost 7 bases and J lost 0, with 19 bases in between. CDR3 DNA sequence: TGTGCCAGCAAAAGGCAATCTCCCCTCCTAGCCAAAAACATTCAGTACTTC. It yields the protein CASKRQSPLLAKNIQYF.

J is TRBJ1-1 and V is TRBV29-1; no firm D call. V lost 4 bases and J lost 0, with 12 bases in between. Germline lookup yields CDR1 SQVTM and CDR2 ANQGSEA. The CDR3 totals 14 residues. The CDR3 coding sequence is TGCAGCGTTGGGGCCGGACCCCTGAACACTGAAGCTTTCTTT. It specifies CSVGAGPLNTEAFF.

The chain recombines TRBV6-5 with TRBJ2-7; TRBD2 is a possible D gene (5 bases). CDR1 and CDR2 (germline): MNHEY, SVGAGI. V gave up 1 base and J gave up 0 bases, with 10 bases separating them. CDR3 size: 15 residues. This CDR3 reads CASSYWTSGSYEQYF. The CDR3 DNA sequence: TGTGCCAGCAGTTACTGGACGAGCGGCTCCTACGAGCAGTACTTC.

This clone is a singleton in its sample. The genes are TRBV6-1 and TRBJ2-2, with D uncertain. V shed 4 bases and J shed 1 base, with 10 bases lying between them. The germline CDR1 and CDR2 sequences are MNHNS and SASEGT. This CDR3 has 15 amino acids. The CDR3 sequence: CASSAMSVNTGELFF. The CDR3 DNA is TGTGCCAGCAGTGCAATGTCGGTGAACACCGGGGAGCTGTTTTTT.

J is TRBJ1-1 and V is TRBV7-3; the D gene is possibly TRBD1 (6 bases). V dropped 4 bases and J dropped 5 bases, with 11 bases sitting between them. The CDR3 is 13 amino acids. The V gene's germline CDR1 is SGHTA and CDR2 FQGTGA. As DNA, the CDR3 is TGTGCCAGCAGCTCACAGGGAGTTACTGAAGCTTTCTTT. This gives the protein CASSSQGVTEAFF.

The chain combines TRBV2 with TRBJ2-7, with D perhaps TRBD1 (6 bases). Germline lookup yields CDR1 SNHLY and CDR2 FYNNEI. Trimming pared 7 bases from V and 3 bases from J, leaving 7 bases between. CDR3 length: 11 residues. CDR3 in amino acids: CASTRGYEQYF. CDR3 bases: TGTGCCAGCACCAGGGGCTACGAGCAGTACTTC.

This chain links TRBV20-1 with TRBJ2-7, with unresolved D. This CDR3 region has 11 residues. Germline V lookup: CDR1 DFQATT, CDR2 SNEGSKA (reference sequence). With 3 bases removed from V and 5 bases from J, the gap between germline ends came to 8 bases. CDR3 region: CSASQSNEQYF. CDR3 DNA: TGCAGTGCTAGCCAGTCTAACGAGCAGTACTTC.

The V and J genes are TRBV10-2 and TRBJ1-1; D unclear. From germline, CDR1 is WSHSY and CDR2 SAAADI. V was clipped by 0 bases and J by 0 bases, with 17 bases between them. This CDR3 is 18 amino acids long. The CDR3 spells CASSESTLSWALNTEAFF. The CDR3 coding sequence is TGCGCCAGCAGTGAGTCGACTCTTTCTTGGGCCCTGAACACTGAAGCTTTCTTT.

The CDR3 spells CASSKSGDSPLHF. Here the CDR3 DNA reads TGTGCCAGCAGCAAATCAGGGGATTCACCCCTCCACTTT. The J gene is TRBJ1-6, the V gene TRBV6-5; weak D call: TRBD1 (6 bases). The CDR3 contains 13 residues. V lost 6 bases and J lost 8, with 11 bases in between. CDR1 and CDR2 from the germline V gene are MNHEY and SVGAGI.

For this clone: Other nucleotide sequences in the sample specify the same CDR3. The chain combines TRBV27 with TRBJ1-5; unclear D gene. CDR1 is MNHEY, CDR2 SMNVEV, per germline (reference sequence). This CDR3 has 14 amino acids. The germline V and J ends were trimmed by 4 bases and 1 base, with 8 bases remaining between them. DNA of the CDR3: TGTGCCAGCAGTTCAGGACTGAGCAATCAGCCCCAGCATTTT. Its protein is CASSSGLSNQPQHF.

This clone was counted a single time. V gene TRBV20-1 combines with J gene TRBJ2-1; D uncertain. The CDR3 spans 11 residues. Germline V lookup: CDR1 DFQATT, CDR2 SNEGSKA (reference sequence). V was cut by 3 bases and J by 9 bases, with 9 bases left in between. DNA of the CDR3: TGCAGTGCTAGTCCCGGAGTTGAGCAGTTCTTC. Protein: CSASPGVEQFF.

This clone was counted only a few times. V gene TRBV28 combines with J gene TRBJ1-1; the D gene is possibly TRBD1 (5 bases). The V gene's germline CDR1 is MDHEN and CDR2 SYDVKM. Trimming removed 8 bases from V and 10 bases from J, with 14 bases in between. The CDR3 covers 11 residues. The CDR3 sequence is CASLSGGLAFF. CDR3 nucleotides: TGTGCCAGCTTAAGCGGGGGATTAGCTTTCTTT. The full variable domain, its missing parts supplied by reference TRBV28 and TRBJ1-1, is DVKVTQSSRYLVKRTGEKVFLECVQDMDHENMFWYRQDPGLGLRLIYFSYDVKMKEKGDIPEGYSVSREKKERFSLILESASTNQTSMYLCASLSGGLAFFGQGTRLTVV.

This chain joins TRBV25-1 and TRBJ1-4, with no clear D. V was shortened by 2 bases and J by 8 bases, with 15 bases between the two germline ends. CDR1 is MGHDK and CDR2 is SYGVNS in the germline V gene. CDR3 length: 15 residues. Here the CDR3 DNA reads TGTGCCAGCAGTGAACCCTCGGGCACGGTGGAAAAACTGTTTTTT. Residues: CASSEPSGTVEKLFF.

This clone was counted only a few times. The gene calls are TRBV7-6 and TRBJ1-6; 10 nucleotides line up with TRBD1. Germline CDR1 reads SGHVS; CDR2 reads FNYEAQ. V shed 5 bases and J 5 bases; nucleotides not matched to a gene: 3. The CDR3 is made up of 15 amino acids. Written as DNA, the CDR3 is TGTGCCAGCAGCCAGGACAGGGGGGATAATTCACCCCTCCACTTT. Translating gives CASSQDRGDNSPLHF.

This chain connects TRBV2 to TRBJ1-4, with TRBD1 matching 8 bases. The J segment lost 3 bases and the V segment lost 7 bases, leaving 7 bases of the junction unmatched. The CDR3 covers 15 residues. CDR1 is SNHLY and CDR2 is FYNNEI in the germline V gene. As DNA, the CDR3 is TGTGCCAGCAATACGCAGGGGGCGCCTAATGAAAAACTGTTTTTT. Encoded protein: CASNTQGAPNEKLFF.

This clone was seen just once. This chain joins TRBV19 and TRBJ2-3; no clear D. The CDR3 contains 13 residues. With 2 bases removed from V and 0 bases from J, the gap between germline ends came to 3 bases. Germline V lookup: CDR1 LNHDA, CDR2 SQIVND (reference sequence). CDR3 residues: CASSIQSTDTQYF. CDR3 nucleotides: TGTGCCAGTAGTATACAGAGCACAGATACGCAGTATTTT.

Only one count was recorded for this clone. Since the CDR3 does not end with the conserved phenylalanine or tryptophan, this likely comes from a read error. This chain connects TRBV28 to TRBJ1-1, with D maybe TRBD1 (5 bases). CDR1 and CDR2 from the germline V gene are MDHEN and SYDVKM. Trimming left V 8 bases short and J 1 base short, with 5 bases between. This CDR3 comprises 11 residues. The CDR3 DNA reads as TGTGCCAGCCAGGGGAACACTGAAGCTTTCCTT. It encodes CASQGNTEAFL.

This chain links TRBV5-1 with TRBJ1-6; 10 positions agree with TRBD1. The CDR3 is 14 residues long. Germline V gives CDR1 SGHRS, CDR2 YFSETQ. With 5 bases clipped from V and 9 bases from J, the junction kept 5 bases outside the gene matches. Written as DNA, the CDR3 is TGCGCCAGCAGACACGGGACAGGGGTTTCACCCCTCCACTTT. Protein sequence: CASRHGTGVSPLHF.

This chain uses TRBV9 with TRBJ1-1, with D perhaps matching TRBD1 (5 bases). This CDR3 comprises 17 residues. CDR1 and CDR2 from the germline V gene are SGDLS and YYNGEE. V was trimmed by 0 bases and J by 0 bases, leaving 15 bases between them. The CDR3 is CASSVATGASMNTEAFF. Here the CDR3 DNA reads TGTGCCAGCAGCGTAGCTACCGGGGCCAGTATGAACACTGAAGCTTTCTTT.

The chain employs TRBV2 and TRBJ2-1; the match to TRBD2 covers 8 bases. Looked up from germline, CDR1 is SNHLY and CDR2 is FYNNEI. This CDR3 is built from 16 residues. Trimming removed 6 bases from V and 8 bases from J; junction bases left unmatched: 15. CDR3 coding DNA: TGTGCCAGCAGCTCGGGACTAGGCATCTTTCTCTATGAGCAGTTCTTC. This translates into CASSSGLGIFLYEQFF.

The V gene is TRBV12-5, the J gene TRBJ1-6, with D tentatively TRBD1 (6 bases). The length of the CDR3 is 16 residues. Between the trimmed V and J ends, which lost 1 base and 12 bases, there was a span of 19 bases. Looked up from germline, CDR1 is LGHNT and CDR2 is FRNRAP. The CDR3 reads CASGLGTKGQTEPLHF. CDR3 coding DNA: TGTGCTAGTGGTTTGGGTACTAAGGGACAAACGGAACCCCTCCACTTT.

The chain joins TRBV30 to TRBJ2-5; D unclear. The CDR3 sequence is 11 residues long. The germline CDR1 and CDR2 sequences are GTSNPN and SVGIG (reference sequence). Trimming shortened V by 1 base and J by 1 base, and 1 base separated the two germline ends. CDR3 DNA: TGTGCCTGGAGTGCCCAAGAGACCCAGTACTTC. It translates to CAWSAQETQYF.

The chain carries TRBV2 and TRBJ2-2, with TRBD1 matching over 7 bases. With V trimmed by 2 bases and J by 3 bases, 3 bases remained unmatched. This CDR3 is 15 amino acids long. Per the germline V gene, CDR1 is SNHLY and CDR2 is FYNNEI. The CDR3 protein is CASSENRGDTGELFF. Written as DNA, the CDR3 is TGTGCCAGCAGTGAAAACAGGGGAGACACCGGGGAGCTGTTTTTT.

V usage is TRBV19 and J usage is TRBJ1-4; a possible D gene is TRBD1 (5 bases). CDR1 is LNHDA, CDR2 SQIVND, per germline (reference sequence). The CDR3 extends over 13 amino acids. Trimming pared 7 bases from V and 6 bases from J, leaving 12 bases between. The CDR3 loop reads CASMGGSHEKLFF. CDR3 in DNA: TGTGCCAGTATGGGGGGAAGTCATGAAAAACTGTTTTTT.

The chain uses TRBV27 and TRBJ1-2; perhaps TRBD1 as D (5 bases). Germline values: CDR1 MNHEY, CDR2 SMNVEV (reference sequence). CDR3 length: 13 amino acids. V lost 6 bases to trimming and J lost 6 bases, with 14 bases between them. CDR3: CASSRDRIHGYTF. The CDR3 nucleotides read TGTGCCAGCAGCCGAGACAGAATACATGGCTACACCTTC.

The gene calls are TRBV15 and TRBJ1-2, with 9 bases identical to TRBD1. The trim removed 5 bases at V and 2 bases at J, leaving 6 bases unmatched. CDR1 and CDR2 from the germline V gene are LNHNV and YYDKDF (reference sequence). This CDR3 has 15 amino acids. CDR3 nucleotide sequence: TGTGCCACCAGCCGAACAGGGGGCTACAACTATGGCTACACCTTC. This encodes CATSRTGGYNYGYTF. The whole variable domain, filled in from reference TRBV15 and TRBJ1-2, reads DAMVIQNPRYQVTQFGKPVTLSCSQTLNHNVMYWYQQKSSQAPKLLFHYYDKDFNNEADTPDNFQSRRPNTSFCFLDIRSPGLGDTAMYLCATSRTGGYNYGYTFGSGTRLTVV.